This T cell receptor beta chain derives from a study of control samples from healthy donors and cancer patients. Using immunoSEQ multiplex PCR, the repertoire was profiled, and TCRdb retains in-frame clones only, with some absent. The sample includes over 100,000 clones, 70% to 90% seen only once; the top ten take 3.4%. This CDR3 spans 11 amino acids. Trimming left V 6 bases short and J 4 bases short, with 7 bases between. Germline V lookup: CDR1 WSHSY, CDR2 SAAADI. This clone was detected only a few times. Sequencing was carried out using blood. This TCR was sampled from a man between 35 and 55 years old in good health. This chain uses TRBV10-2 with TRBJ2-7, with D perhaps TRBD1 (6 bases). The CDR3 bases are TGCGCCAGCAGGACAGGTTACGAGCAGTACTTC. It yields the protein CASRTGYEQYF.